The 21 T cell receptor beta chains below come from one sample, sequenced in a study of T cells in Graves' hyperthyroidism and ophthalmopathy. RNA transcripts served as the template for amplifying TCR beta CDR3 regions. When the TCR CDR3 underwent first-round RT-PCR, the HTBI primer set was used. TCRdb reprocessed the multiplex PCR reads with MiXCR, giving one entry per CDR3 protein. The repertoire holds some 620,000 distinct CDR3 sequences, with roughly 15% as singletons. What was sequenced was blood. The receptors here all came from a woman aged 25 to 45 with Graves' hyperthyroidism.

The table lists this clonotype with a few counts. The chain links TRBV7-9 to TRBJ1-1, with D uncertain. The CDR3 is made up of 14 amino acids. In germline, CDR1 is SEHNR, CDR2 FQNEAQ (reference sequence). Trimming cost V 1 base and J 8 bases, with 14 bases left between them. CDR3 in amino acids: CASSLDPERLEAFF. DNA for the CDR3: TGTGCCAGCAGCTTAGACCCCGAGCGTTTGGAAGCTTTCTTT.

The rearrangement joins TRBV2 to TRBJ2-7; TRBD1 aligns across 9 bases. V shed 6 bases, J shed 9 bases, and the junction held 18 bases outside the gene matches. The CDR3 is made up of 16 amino acids. Germline-derived CDR1 and CDR2 are SNHLY and FYNNEI. The CDR3 region is CASRPFFGQGPLGQYF. Here the CDR3 DNA reads TGTGCCAGCAGACCCTTTTTTGGACAGGGGCCCCTCGGGCAGTACTTC.

In this sample, this clonotype turned up many times. The chain has TRBV14 and TRBJ2-1; D ambiguous. The CDR3 sequence is 13 residues long. Deletions cut 3 bases from V and 10 bases from J, with 13 bases between. CDR1 and CDR2 (germline): SGHDN, FVKESK. The CDR3 coding sequence is TGTGCCAGCAGCCATCAGAGCTGGGTCGAGCAGTTCTTC. It specifies CASSHQSWVEQFF.

This clonotype was seen repeatedly, ten times or more. The rearrangement links TRBV28 to TRBJ2-7, with TRBD1 matching over 8 bases. Trimming removed 7 bases from V and 4 bases from J; junction bases left unmatched: 3. The length of the CDR3 is 12 residues. The germline V gene encodes CDR1 MDHEN and CDR2 SYDVKM. The CDR3 is CASTGGLYEQYF. The CDR3 nucleotides read TGTGCCAGCACAGGGGGCTTGTACGAGCAGTACTTC.

CDR3 coding DNA: TGTGCCAGCAGCGAGGACGGGGATTTCGGCAAAAACATTCAGTACTTC. This codes for CASSEDGDFGKNIQYF. The V gene is TRBV7-3, the J gene TRBJ2-4; the D gene is possibly TRBD2 (5 bases). This CDR3 spans 16 amino acids. V lost 5 bases, J lost 3 bases, and 17 bases lay in between. CDR1 is SGHTA and CDR2 is FQGTGA in the germline V gene.

This clonotype has at least ten counts. The J gene is TRBJ2-3, the V gene TRBV6-1, with D possibly being TRBD2 (6 bases). Trimming removed 6 bases from V and 1 base from J, with 20 bases in between. The CDR3 has 17 amino acids. CDR1 and CDR2 (germline): MNHNS, SASEGT. CDR3 region: CASSQHTSRRGTDTQYF. The CDR3 coding sequence is TGTGCCAGCAGCCAGCATACTAGCCGGCGGGGCACAGATACGCAGTATTTT.

This clonotype was counted between two and nine times. The rearrangement joins TRBV7-2 to TRBJ2-7; 10 bases are a match to TRBD2. The CDR3 length is 13 residues. The ends lost 4 bases at V and 9 bases at J; junction bases unmatched: 6. Per germline, CDR1 SGHTA and CDR2 FQGNSA. The CDR3 DNA sequence: TGTGCCAGCAGCTCCCAGCGGGAGGGCGGGCAGTACTTC. This sequence encodes CASSSQREGGQYF.

Notes on this clonotype: It may be a read error: a sequence one base away is much more abundant. The chain employs TRBV12-3 or TRBV12-4 and TRBJ2-7; D may be TRBD1 or TRBD2 (5 bases each). The CDR3 loop spans 15 amino acids. Here the CDR3 DNA reads TGTGCCGGCAGTTTCTTCTCACCGGGACGCTGGGAGCAGTACTTC. It yields the protein CAGSFFSPGRWEQYF.

This rearrangement joins TRBV7-2 to TRBJ2-1; 11 bases map to TRBD2. V gave up 7 bases and J gave up 5 bases; unmatched junction bases: 4. This CDR3 is built from 14 residues. Germline loops: CDR1 SGHTA, CDR2 FQGNSA. The CDR3 DNA sequence: TGTGCCAGCACCAAGACTAGCGGGAACAATGAGCAGTTCTTC. Translation: CASTKTSGNNEQFF.

This clonotype showed up just a few times. The chain carries TRBV15 and TRBJ1-2, with D uncertain. The CDR3 loop spans 12 amino acids. The V end was cut by 0 bases, the J end by 4 bases, with 3 bases between. Germline CDR1 is LNHNV and CDR2 is YYDKDF (reference sequence). CDR3 sequence: CATSRDSYGYTF. The CDR3 DNA reads TGTGCCACCAGCAGAGATTCCTATGGCTACACCTTC.

This clonotype was seen repeatedly, ten times or more. The chain links TRBV29-1 to TRBJ2-5, with TRBD2 matching 11 bases. Losses at the gene ends were 6 bases for V and 5 bases for J; bases not matched to a gene: 8. Looked up from germline, CDR1 is SQVTM and CDR2 is ANQGSEA. The CDR3 runs 14 residues. The CDR3 is CSVALAGDRETQYF. In DNA form, the CDR3 reads TGCAGCGTCGCACTAGCGGGAGACCGGGAGACCCAGTACTTC.

This clonotype was detected a few times. The rearrangement links TRBV29-1 to TRBJ1-1, with unresolved D. Per the germline V gene, CDR1 is SQVTM and CDR2 is ANQGSEA. Deletions cut 2 bases from V and 10 bases from J, with 2 bases between. The CDR3 sequence is 8 residues long. CDR3: CSVELAFF. CDR3 in DNA: TGCAGCGTTGAACTAGCTTTCTTT.

The chain carries TRBV2 and TRBJ2-7; D remains ambiguous. The V end was cut by 6 bases, the J end by 3 bases, with 9 bases between. From germline, CDR1 is SNHLY and CDR2 FYNNEI. The CDR3 contains 12 residues. Here the CDR3 DNA reads TGTGCCAGCAGGGAAAATGGCTACGAGCAGTACTTC. Encoded protein: CASRENGYEQYF.

The chain carries TRBV9 and TRBJ2-6, with D possibly matching TRBD2 (6 bases). The CDR3 length is 19 residues. The V and J ends lost 1 base and 2 bases respectively, with 19 bases between them. CDR1 and CDR2 (germline): SGDLS, YYNGEE. The CDR3 DNA follows: TGTGCCAGCAGCGTAACGAGGGAGGCCCACGGCCCTGGGGCCAACGTCCTGACTTTC. Translation: CASSVTREAHGPGANVLTF.

In its sample, this clonotype was seen many times. V gene TRBV6-2 or TRBV6-3 combines with J gene TRBJ2-2, with TRBD1 matching 7 bases. The CDR3 runs 15 residues. From germline, CDR1 is MNHEY and CDR2 SVGEGT. With 2 bases clipped from V and 7 bases from J, the junction kept 7 bases outside the gene matches. The chain's CDR3 is CASSYIEGANGELFF. CDR3 DNA sequence: TGTGCCAGCAGTTACATAGAGGGGGCGAACGGGGAGCTGTTTTTT.

This clonotype was recorded many times. The chain joins TRBV30 to TRBJ2-7; TRBD2 matches at 10 bases. The CDR3 is made up of 15 amino acids. The V and J ends lost 0 bases and 2 bases, in that order; junction bases with no gene match: 4. Per germline, CDR1 GTSNPN and CDR2 SVGIG (reference sequence). The chain's CDR3 is CAWSVLAGSTYEQYF. Written as DNA, the CDR3 is TGTGCCTGGAGTGTACTAGCGGGGTCAACCTACGAGCAGTACTTC.

This clonotype was observed at least ten times. The J gene is TRBJ1-1, the V gene TRBV5-1; the match to TRBD1 covers 9 bases. Per the germline V gene, CDR1 is SGHRS and CDR2 is YFSETQ. The CDR3 sequence is 14 residues long. J lost 5 bases, V lost 5 bases, and 7 bases had no gene match. CDR3 nucleotide sequence: TGCGCCAGCAGTCGTACAGGGGGCAGTACTGAAGCTTTCTTT. Translation gives CASSRTGGSTEAFF.

In this sample, this clonotype turned up many times. The chain links TRBV2 to TRBJ2-7; D unresolved. V was cut by 6 bases and J by 0 bases, with 3 bases left in between. The CDR3 contains 11 residues. Germline V CDR1 and CDR2: SNHLY, FYNNEI. The DNA of the CDR3 is TGTGCCAGCAGCGACTCCTACGAGCAGTACTTC. Amino acids: CASSDSYEQYF.

The chain couples TRBV9 to TRBJ1-1; possibly TRBD1 for D (6 bases). Trimming took 3 bases from V and 5 from J, leaving 14 bases between them. CDR3 length: 14 amino acids. From germline, CDR1 is SGDLS and CDR2 YYNGEE. The CDR3 region has the DNA TGTGCCAGCAGCGCGCATCAACAGGGAACTGAAGCTTTCTTT. Residues: CASSAHQQGTEAFF.

The V call is TRBV3-1, the J call TRBJ1-4; the D is unclear. V lost 3 bases and J 8 bases, leaving 13 bases between the germline ends. This CDR3 has 14 amino acids. CDR1 is LGHDT and CDR2 is YNNKEL in the germline V gene (reference sequence). The CDR3 loop reads CASSHGPDGEKLFF. The DNA for the CDR3 is TGTGCCAGCAGCCACGGACCGGATGGAGAAAAACTGTTTTTT.

The sample holds a few counts of this clonotype. The chain combines TRBV6-1 with TRBJ2-1, with D tentatively TRBD2 (5 bases). Trimming removed 4 bases at V and 6 bases at J, with 16 bases between. CDR1 is MNHNS, CDR2 SASEGT, per germline. This CDR3 has 15 residues. CDR3 in amino acids: CASSVSGITPNEQFF. The CDR3 DNA is TGTGCCAGCAGTGTAAGCGGTATAACCCCCAATGAGCAGTTCTTC.